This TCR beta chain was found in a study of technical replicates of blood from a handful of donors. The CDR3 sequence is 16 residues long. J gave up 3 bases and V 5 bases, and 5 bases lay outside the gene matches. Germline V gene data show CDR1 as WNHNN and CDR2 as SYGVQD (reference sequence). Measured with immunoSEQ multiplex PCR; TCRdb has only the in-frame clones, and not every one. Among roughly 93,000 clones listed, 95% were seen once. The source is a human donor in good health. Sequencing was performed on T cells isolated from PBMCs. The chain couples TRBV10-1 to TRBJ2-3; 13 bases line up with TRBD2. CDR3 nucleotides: TGCGCCAGCAGTCCCTTGACTAGCGGGGGGACAGATACGCAGTATTTT. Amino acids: CASSPLTSGGTDTQYF.